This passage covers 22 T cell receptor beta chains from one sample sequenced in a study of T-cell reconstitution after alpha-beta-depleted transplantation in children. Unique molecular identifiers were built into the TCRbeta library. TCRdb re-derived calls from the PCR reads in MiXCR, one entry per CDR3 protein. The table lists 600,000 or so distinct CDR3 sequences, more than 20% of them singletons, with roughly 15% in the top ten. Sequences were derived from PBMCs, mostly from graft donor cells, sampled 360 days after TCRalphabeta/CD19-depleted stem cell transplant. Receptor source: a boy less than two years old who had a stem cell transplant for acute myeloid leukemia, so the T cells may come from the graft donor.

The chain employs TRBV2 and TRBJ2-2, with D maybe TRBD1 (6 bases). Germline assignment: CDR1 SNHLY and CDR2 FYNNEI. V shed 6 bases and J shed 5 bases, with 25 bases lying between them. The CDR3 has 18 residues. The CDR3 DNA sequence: TGTGCCAGCAGACGACTACTAATAGACAGGACGACGACCGGGGAGCTGTTTTTT. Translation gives CASRRLLIDRTTTGELFF.

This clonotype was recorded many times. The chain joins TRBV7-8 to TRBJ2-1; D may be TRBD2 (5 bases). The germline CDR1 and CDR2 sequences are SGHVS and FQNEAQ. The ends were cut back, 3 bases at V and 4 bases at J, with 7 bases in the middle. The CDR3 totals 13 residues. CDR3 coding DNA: TGTGCCAGCAGCTTTCTAGCTTACAATGAGCAGTTCTTC. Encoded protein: CASSFLAYNEQFF.

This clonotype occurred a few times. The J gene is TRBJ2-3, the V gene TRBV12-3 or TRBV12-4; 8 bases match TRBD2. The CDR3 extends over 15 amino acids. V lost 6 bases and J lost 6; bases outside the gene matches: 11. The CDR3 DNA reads TGTGCCAGCAGCCCTACGGGGGGGAACGAGGATACGCAGTATTTT. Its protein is CASSPTGGNEDTQYF.

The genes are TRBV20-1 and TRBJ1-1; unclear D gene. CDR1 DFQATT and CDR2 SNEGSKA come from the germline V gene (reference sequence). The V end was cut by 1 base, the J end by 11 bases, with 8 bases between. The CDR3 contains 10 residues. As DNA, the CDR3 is TGCAGTGCTAGAGTAATTGATGCTTTCTTT. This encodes CSARVIDAFF.

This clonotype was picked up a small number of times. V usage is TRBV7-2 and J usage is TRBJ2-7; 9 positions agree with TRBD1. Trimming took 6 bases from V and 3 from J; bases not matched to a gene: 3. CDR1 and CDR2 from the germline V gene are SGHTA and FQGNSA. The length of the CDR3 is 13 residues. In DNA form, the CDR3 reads TGTGCCAGCAGTAAGGACAGGGGCTACGAGCAGTACTTC. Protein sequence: CASSKDRGYEQYF.

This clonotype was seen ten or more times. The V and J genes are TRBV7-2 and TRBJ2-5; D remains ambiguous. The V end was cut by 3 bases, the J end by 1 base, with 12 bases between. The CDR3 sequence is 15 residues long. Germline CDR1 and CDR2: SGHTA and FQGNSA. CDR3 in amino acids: CASSFGKGPQETQYF. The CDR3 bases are TGTGCCAGCAGCTTTGGGAAGGGCCCCCAAGAGACCCAGTACTTC. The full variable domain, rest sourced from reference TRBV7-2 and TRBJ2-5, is GAGVSQSPSNKVTEKGKDVELRCDPISGHTALYWYRQSLGQGLEFLIYFQGNSAPDKSGLPSDRFSAERTGGSVSTLTIQRTQQEDSAVYLCASSFGKGPQETQYFGPGTRLLVL.

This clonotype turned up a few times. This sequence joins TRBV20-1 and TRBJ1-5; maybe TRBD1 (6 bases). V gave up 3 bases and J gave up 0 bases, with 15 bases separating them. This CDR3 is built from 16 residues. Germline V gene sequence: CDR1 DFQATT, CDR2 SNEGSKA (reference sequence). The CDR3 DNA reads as TGCAGTGCTAGCACAGGAGGGGGATATAGCAATCAGCCCCAGCATTTT. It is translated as CSASTGGGYSNQPQHF.

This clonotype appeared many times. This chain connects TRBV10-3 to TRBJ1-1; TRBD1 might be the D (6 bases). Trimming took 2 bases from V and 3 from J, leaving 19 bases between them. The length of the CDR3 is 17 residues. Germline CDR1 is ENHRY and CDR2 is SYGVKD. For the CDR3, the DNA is TGTGCCATCAGTGAGACCCAAACAGGGTGGGGCGACACTGAAGCTTTCTTT. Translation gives CAISETQTGWGDTEAFF.

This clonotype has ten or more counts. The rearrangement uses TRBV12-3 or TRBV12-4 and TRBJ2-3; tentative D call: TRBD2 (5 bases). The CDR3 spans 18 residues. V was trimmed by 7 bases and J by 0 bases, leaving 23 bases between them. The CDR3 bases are TGTGCCAGCAAAGGGTGGTGGGAGCAAACCCCTAGCACAGATACGCAGTATTTT. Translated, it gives CASKGWWEQTPSTDTQYF.

This chain's CDR3 is CASSYLGGPNEQFF. As DNA, the CDR3 is TGTGCCAGCAGTTACCTAGGCGGGCCCAATGAGCAGTTCTTC. The V call is TRBV6-5, the J call TRBJ2-1; the D gene is possibly TRBD2 (5 bases). The CDR3 totals 14 residues. Trimming took off 2 bases at V and 6 bases at J, with 11 bases between the two ends. The germline gives CDR1 MNHEY, CDR2 SVGAGI.

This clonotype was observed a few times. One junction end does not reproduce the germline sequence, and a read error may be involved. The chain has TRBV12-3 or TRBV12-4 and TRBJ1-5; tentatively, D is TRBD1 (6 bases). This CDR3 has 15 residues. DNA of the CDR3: TGTGCCAGCAATTTAGGGGGAAGGGTAAATCAGCCCCAGCATTTT. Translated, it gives CASNLGGRVNQPQHF.

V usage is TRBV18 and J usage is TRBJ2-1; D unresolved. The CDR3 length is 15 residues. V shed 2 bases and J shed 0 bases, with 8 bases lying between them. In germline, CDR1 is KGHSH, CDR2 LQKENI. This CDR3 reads CASSPALASYNEQFF. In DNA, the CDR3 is TGTGCCAGCTCACCAGCCTTAGCCTCCTACAATGAGCAGTTCTTC.

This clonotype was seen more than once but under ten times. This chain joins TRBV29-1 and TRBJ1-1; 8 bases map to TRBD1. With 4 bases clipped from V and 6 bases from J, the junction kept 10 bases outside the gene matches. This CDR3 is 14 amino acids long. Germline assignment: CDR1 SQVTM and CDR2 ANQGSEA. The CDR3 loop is CSVGRQGNVAEAFF. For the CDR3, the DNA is TGCAGCGTTGGGCGACAGGGGAATGTCGCTGAAGCTTTCTTT.

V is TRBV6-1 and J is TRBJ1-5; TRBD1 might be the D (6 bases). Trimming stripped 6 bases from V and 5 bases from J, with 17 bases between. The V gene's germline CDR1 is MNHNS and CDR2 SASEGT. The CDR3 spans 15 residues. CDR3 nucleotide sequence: TGTGCCAGCAGCCTCCTGGCCAGGGGAGATCAGCCCCAGCATTTT. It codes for CASSLLARGDQPQHF.

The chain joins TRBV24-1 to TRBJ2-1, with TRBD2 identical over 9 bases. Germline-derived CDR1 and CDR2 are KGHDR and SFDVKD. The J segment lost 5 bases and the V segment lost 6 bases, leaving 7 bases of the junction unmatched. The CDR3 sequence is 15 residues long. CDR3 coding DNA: TGTGCCACCAGTACGAGCGGGGGGTTTCACAATGAGCAGTTCTTC. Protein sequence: CATSTSGGFHNEQFF.

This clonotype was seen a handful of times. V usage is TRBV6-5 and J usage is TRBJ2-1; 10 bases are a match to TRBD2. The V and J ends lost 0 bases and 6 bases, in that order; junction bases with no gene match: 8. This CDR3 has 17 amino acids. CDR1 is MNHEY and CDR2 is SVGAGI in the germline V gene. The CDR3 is CASSYSQLAGWRNEQFF. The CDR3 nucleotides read TGTGCCAGCAGTTACTCCCAACTAGCGGGGTGGCGCAATGAGCAGTTCTTC.

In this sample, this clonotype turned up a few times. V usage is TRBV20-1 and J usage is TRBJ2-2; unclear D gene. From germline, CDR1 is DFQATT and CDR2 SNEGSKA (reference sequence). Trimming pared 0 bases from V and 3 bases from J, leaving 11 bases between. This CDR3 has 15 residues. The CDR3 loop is CSARDPQRYTGELFF. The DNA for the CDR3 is TGCAGTGCTAGAGATCCCCAGAGGTACACCGGGGAGCTGTTTTTT.

In DNA form, the CDR3 reads TGTGCCAGCAGAGGTGGCGATTCGGACATTCAGTACTTC. This sequence encodes CASRGGDSDIQYF. The chain couples TRBV25-1 to TRBJ2-4; D call uncertain. Germline CDR1 reads MGHDK; CDR2 reads SYGVNS. CDR3 size: 13 residues. The V gene lost 6 bases and the J gene lost 8 bases, with 14 bases spanning the gap.

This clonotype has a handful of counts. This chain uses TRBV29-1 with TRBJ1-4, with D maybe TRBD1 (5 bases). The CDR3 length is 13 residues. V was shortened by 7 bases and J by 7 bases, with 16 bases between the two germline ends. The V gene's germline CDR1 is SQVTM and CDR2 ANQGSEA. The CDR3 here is CSGQDFGGEKLFF. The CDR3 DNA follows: TGCAGCGGACAAGACTTTGGGGGTGAAAAACTGTTTTTT.

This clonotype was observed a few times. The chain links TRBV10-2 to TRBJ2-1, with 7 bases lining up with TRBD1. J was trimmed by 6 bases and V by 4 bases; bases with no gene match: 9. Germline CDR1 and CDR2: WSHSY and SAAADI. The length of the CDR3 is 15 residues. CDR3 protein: CASSVAGQVLNEQFF. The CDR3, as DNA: TGCGCCAGCAGTGTAGCAGGACAGGTTCTCAATGAGCAGTTCTTC.

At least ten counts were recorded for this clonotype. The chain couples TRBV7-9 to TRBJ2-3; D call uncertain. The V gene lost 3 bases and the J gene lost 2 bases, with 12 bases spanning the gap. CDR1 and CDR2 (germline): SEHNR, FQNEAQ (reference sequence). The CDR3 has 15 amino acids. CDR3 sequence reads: CASSLGSLYTDTQYF. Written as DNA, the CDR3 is TGTGCCAGCAGCTTGGGAAGTCTTTACACAGATACGCAGTATTTT.

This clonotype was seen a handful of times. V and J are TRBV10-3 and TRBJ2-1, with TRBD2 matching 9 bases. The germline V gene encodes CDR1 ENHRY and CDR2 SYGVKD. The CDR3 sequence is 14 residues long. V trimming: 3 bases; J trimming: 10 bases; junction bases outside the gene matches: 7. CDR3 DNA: TGTGCCATCAGTGACCCGGGACTAGCATCCGAGCAGTTCTTC. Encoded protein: CAISDPGLASEQFF.